The 27 T cell receptor beta chains given below trace back to one sample, sequenced in a study of blood T cell repertoires in COVID-19. The method was immunoSEQ multiplex PCR; TCRdb's version includes in-frame clones alone and lacks a portion of them. The sample holds 150,000 to 200,000 clones, around 85% seen once. Specimen: PBMCs or T cells enriched from blood (not recorded which). The receptors here all came from a man in his forties who had recovered from COVID-19.

The chain is built from TRBV5-1 and TRBJ1-5; 8 nucleotides match TRBD1. The J segment lost 7 bases and the V segment lost 5 bases, leaving 5 bases of the junction unmatched. There are 13 residues in the CDR3. In germline, CDR1 is SGHRS, CDR2 YFSETQ. CDR3 sequence reads: CASRDRDGQPQHF. As DNA, the CDR3 is TGCGCCAGCAGGGACAGGGATGGCCAGCCCCAGCATTTT.

This clone appeared once. The rearrangement uses TRBV5-4 and TRBJ2-2, with a weak D call TRBD2 (6 bases). The CDR3 consists of 15 residues. Looked up from germline, CDR1 is SGHNT and CDR2 is YYREEE (reference sequence). V was trimmed by 4 bases and J by 1 base, leaving 11 bases between them. The CDR3 bases are TGTGCCAGCAGCCACCCGCGGGAGAACACCGGGGAGCTGTTTTTT. Amino acid sequence: CASSHPRENTGELFF.

CDR3 protein: CASSVDRSYQETQYF. CDR3 nucleotide sequence: TGTGCCAGCAGTGTCGACAGATCGTACCAAGAGACCCAGTACTTC. This rearrangement joins TRBV2 to TRBJ2-5; maybe TRBD1 (5 bases). CDR3 length: 15 residues. Germline-derived CDR1 and CDR2 are SNHLY and FYNNEI. V gave up 4 bases and J gave up 0 bases, with 12 bases separating them.

This chain uses TRBV5-1 with TRBJ1-4; tentatively, D is TRBD1 (5 bases). Germline V gene sequence: CDR1 SGHRS, CDR2 YFSETQ. CDR3 size: 13 residues. With 4 bases removed from V and 7 bases from J, the gap between germline ends came to 11 bases. The CDR3 reads CASSMGPGEKLFF. The CDR3 coding sequence is TGCGCCAGCAGCATGGGGCCTGGTGAAAAACTGTTTTTT.

This clone has a handful of counts. This chain links TRBV7-9 with TRBJ1-1, with no clear D. This CDR3 comprises 13 residues. The germline CDR1 and CDR2 sequences are SEHNR and FQNEAQ (reference sequence). V was shortened by 1 base and J by 3 bases, with 6 bases between the two germline ends. CDR3 in amino acids: CASSLVIDTEAFF. CDR3 sequence (DNA): TGTGCCAGCAGCTTAGTCATAGACACTGAAGCTTTCTTT.

The chain joins TRBV7-8 to TRBJ1-5; the match to TRBD1 covers 8 bases. Per germline, CDR1 SGHVS and CDR2 FQNEAQ. The CDR3 totals 17 residues. The ends lost 5 bases at V and 2 bases at J; junction bases unmatched: 11. The CDR3 coding sequence is TGTGCCAGCAGCATGCCACAGGGGGTTGGGGGCAATCAGCCCCAGCATTTT. This encodes CASSMPQGVGGNQPQHF.

The rearrangement joins TRBV6-5 to TRBJ1-1, with D maybe TRBD1 (6 bases). Trimming took 7 bases from V and 5 from J, leaving 11 bases between them. This CDR3 has 12 amino acids. In germline, CDR1 is MNHEY, CDR2 SVGAGI. The DNA of the CDR3 is TGTGCCAGCAAAACAGGGTTGACTGAAGCTTTCTTT. Its protein is CASKTGLTEAFF.

This clone has only one observation. V is TRBV5-1 and J is TRBJ2-6; the D gene is possibly TRBD1 (6 bases). Germline CDR1 SGHRS, CDR2 YFSETQ. V gave up 4 bases and J gave up 1 base, with 21 bases separating them. CDR3 length: 19 residues. The CDR3 DNA is TGCGCCAGCAGCGGTTTACCGGGACAAGGAGGATCTGGGGCCAACGTCCTGACTTTC. Residues: CASSGLPGQGGSGANVLTF. The full variable domain, with the rest looked up from reference TRBV5-1 and TRBJ2-6, is KAGVTQTPRYLIKTRGQQVTLSCSPISGHRSVSWYQQTPGQGLQFLFEYFSETQRNKGNFPGRFSGRQFSNSRSEMNVSTLELGDSALYLCASSGLPGQGGSGANVLTFGAGSRLTVL.

The rearrangement links TRBV4-1 to TRBJ1-5, with D possibly TRBD1 on 5 matching bases. This CDR3 has 15 residues. The V gene lost 0 bases and the J gene lost 3 bases, with 9 bases spanning the gap. Germline CDR1 and CDR2: MGHRA and YSYEKL. The CDR3 nucleotides read TGCGCCAGCAGCCAAGAAGGACAAACCAATCAGCCCCAGCATTTT. Protein sequence: CASSQEGQTNQPQHF.

The rearrangement uses TRBV5-1 and TRBJ1-5, with D hard to call. Germline V gene sequence: CDR1 SGHRS, CDR2 YFSETQ. Trimming cost V 0 bases and J 8 bases, with 6 bases left between them. This CDR3 region has 12 residues. The CDR3 region is CASSLAGEPQHF. The CDR3 coding sequence is TGCGCCAGCAGCTTGGCCGGGGAGCCCCAGCATTTT.

The J gene is TRBJ1-1, the V gene TRBV5-1; TRBD1 might be the D (5 bases). Trimming took 4 bases from V and 4 from J, leaving 11 bases between them. This CDR3 spans 13 amino acids. In germline, CDR1 is SGHRS, CDR2 YFSETQ. CDR3 sequence: CASSPGLSTEAFF. As DNA, the CDR3 is TGCGCCAGCAGCCCAGGGTTAAGCACTGAAGCTTTCTTT.

As for this clone: This sample includes further DNA sequences coding for the same CDR3. The chain joins TRBV12-3 or TRBV12-4 to TRBJ1-2; no clear D gene. V was pared by 6 bases and J by 2 bases, with 7 bases between. The CDR3 is 12 residues long. The CDR3 DNA reads TGTGCCAGCAGCCTCCCCAACTATGGCTACACCTTC. The encoded protein is CASSLPNYGYTF.

The chain is built from TRBV19 and TRBJ1-6, with 8 bases fitting TRBD1. V gave up 9 bases and J gave up 7 bases; unmatched junction bases: 11. The germline gives CDR1 LNHDA, CDR2 SQIVND (reference sequence). The length of the CDR3 is 15 residues. CDR3 sequence: CASASPGTGNSPLHF. The CDR3 DNA reads as TGTGCCAGCGCCTCCCCCGGGACAGGCAATTCACCCCTCCACTTT. The full variable domain, in which reference TRBV19 and TRBJ1-6 provide the parts outside the CDR3, is DGGITQSPKYLFRKEGQNVTLSCEQNLNHDAMYWYRQDPGQGLRLIYYSQIVNDFQKGDIAEGYSVSREKKESFPLTVTSAQKNPTAFYLCASASPGTGNSPLHFGNGTRLTVT.

This chain joins TRBV11-2 and TRBJ2-2; tentatively, D is TRBD1 (6 bases). The V end was cut by 3 bases, the J end by 1 base, with 12 bases between. Germline V gene lookup returns CDR1 SGHAT and CDR2 FQNNGV. The CDR3 runs 16 residues. The CDR3 reads CASSLVRGKNTGELFF. The CDR3 region has the DNA TGTGCCAGCAGCTTGGTCAGGGGCAAGAACACCGGGGAGCTGTTTTTT.

The chain couples TRBV7-9 to TRBJ2-1; 7 bases are shared with TRBD1. V was clipped by 1 base and J by 3 bases; unmatched bases: 12. CDR3 length equals 18 residues. Germline CDR1 is SEHNR and CDR2 is FQNEAQ (reference sequence). The CDR3 sequence is CASSLVAQGLVNYNEQFF. The CDR3 bases are TGTGCCAGCAGCTTAGTGGCACAGGGGTTAGTAAACTACAATGAGCAGTTCTTC. The whole variable domain, filled in from reference TRBV7-9 and TRBJ2-1, reads DTGVSQNPRHKITKRGQNVTFRCDPISEHNRLYWYRQTLGQGPEFLTYFQNEAQLEKSRLLSDRFSAERPKGSFSTLEIQRTEQGDSAMYLCASSLVAQGLVNYNEQFFGPGTRLTVL.

The J gene is TRBJ2-1, the V gene TRBV28; 9 nucleotides match TRBD2. Germline CDR1 MDHEN, CDR2 SYDVKM. The length of the CDR3 is 20 residues. J was trimmed by 2 bases and V by 5 bases; bases with no gene match: 19. In DNA, the CDR3 is TGTGCCAGCAGTCCCGGGATAACGGCTAGCGGGAATGGTCCCTACAATGAGCAGTTCTTC. Amino acid sequence: CASSPGITASGNGPYNEQFF.

This chain connects TRBV29-1 to TRBJ1-2; D might be TRBD1 (5 bases). CDR1 is SQVTM and CDR2 is ANQGSEA in the germline V gene. The germline V and J ends were trimmed by 1 base and 4 bases, with 16 bases remaining between them. The length of the CDR3 is 15 residues. CDR3 bases: TGCAGCGTTGAAGTCGGAGGGGCGACTCCCTATGGCTACACCTTC. Residues: CSVEVGGATPYGYTF. The full variable domain, with the rest looked up from reference TRBV29-1 and TRBJ1-2, is SAVISQKPSRDICQRGTSLTIQCQVDSQVTMMFWYRQQPGQSLTLIATANQGSEATYESGFVIDKFPISRPNLTFSTLTVSNMSPEDSSIYLCSVEVGGATPYGYTFGSGTRLTVV.

J is TRBJ2-1 and V is TRBV3-1 (or the pseudogene TRBV3-2); D gene ambiguous. V lost 4 bases and J lost 3, with 10 bases in between. The CDR3 has 14 residues. In germline, CDR1 is LGHDT, CDR2 YNNKEL (reference sequence). CDR3 region: CASSLVTNYNEQFF. The CDR3 DNA reads TGTGCCAGCAGCCTAGTCACCAACTACAATGAGCAGTTCTTC.

The chain couples TRBV11-2 to TRBJ2-5; a possible D gene is TRBD2 (5 bases). V was pared by 5 bases and J by 5 bases, with 21 bases between. This CDR3 has 16 residues. Germline V gene sequence: CDR1 SGHAT, CDR2 FQNNGV. The CDR3 loop reads CASSTTGQRPSETQYF. CDR3 bases: TGTGCCAGCAGCACGACCGGCCAGCGGCCCTCGGAGACCCAGTACTTC.

This clone was observed a single time. This sequence joins TRBV19 and TRBJ1-5; D is unclear. Germline CDR1 is LNHDA and CDR2 is SQIVND (reference sequence). CDR3 length: 15 residues. Trimming left V 5 bases short and J 2 bases short, with 13 bases between. The DNA for the CDR3 is TGTGCCAGTAGTCACGGGGATTTGGGCAATCAGCCCCAGCATTTT. This codes for CASSHGDLGNQPQHF.

V gene TRBV27 combines with J gene TRBJ1-1; 7 positions match TRBD1. V shed 5 bases, J shed 0 bases, and the junction held 6 bases outside the gene matches. From germline, CDR1 is MNHEY and CDR2 SMNVEV (reference sequence). CDR3 length: 15 residues. The CDR3 is CASSPGTDMNTEAFF. The CDR3 DNA reads TGTGCCAGCAGTCCGGGGACAGACATGAACACTGAAGCTTTCTTT.

The chain joins TRBV19 to TRBJ1-2, with 7 bases aligning to TRBD1. This CDR3 is built from 14 residues. Germline V gene sequence: CDR1 LNHDA, CDR2 SQIVND (reference sequence). The junction had 5 bases not matched to a gene; V was cut back by 4 bases and J by 3 bases. Here the CDR3 DNA reads TGTGCCAGTAGTACGGCAGGGGGACACTATGGCTACACCTTC. It translates to CASSTAGGHYGYTF.

The rearrangement joins TRBV4-1 to TRBJ2-6; D remains ambiguous. The CDR3 runs 16 residues. V was clipped by 2 bases and J by 0 bases, with 8 bases between them. The germline V gene encodes CDR1 MGHRA and CDR2 YSYEKL. CDR3 in amino acids: CASSQTVSSGANVLTF. The CDR3 nucleotides read TGCGCCAGCAGCCAAACCGTCAGCTCTGGGGCCAACGTCCTGACTTTC.

The V and J genes are TRBV7-2 and TRBJ1-2, with 10 bases that match TRBD1. CDR3 length: 14 residues. J gave up 6 bases and V 2 bases, and 3 bases lay outside the gene matches. Germline values: CDR1 SGHTA, CDR2 FQGNSA. CDR3: CASSLKTGGNGYTF. CDR3 sequence (DNA): TGTGCCAGCAGCTTAAAGACAGGGGGCAATGGCTACACCTTC. The full variable domain, in which reference TRBV7-2 and TRBJ1-2 provide the parts outside the CDR3, is GAGVSQSPSNKVTEKGKDVELRCDPISGHTALYWYRQSLGQGLEFLIYFQGNSAPDKSGLPSDRFSAERTGGSVSTLTIQRTQQEDSAVYLCASSLKTGGNGYTFGSGTRLTVV.

The chain employs TRBV27 and TRBJ1-2; 9 nucleotides agree with TRBD1. V gave up 8 bases and J gave up 8 bases; unmatched junction bases: 3. This CDR3 spans 11 amino acids. Germline-derived CDR1 and CDR2 are MNHEY and SMNVEV (reference sequence). The CDR3 is CASRDREGYTF. The DNA for the CDR3 is TGTGCCAGCCGGGACAGGGAGGGCTACACCTTC.

This chain connects TRBV7-8 to TRBJ2-7; 8 nucleotides agree with TRBD1. CDR1 is SGHVS, CDR2 FQNEAQ, per germline. The CDR3 loop spans 15 amino acids. J lost 5 bases, V lost 5 bases, and 11 bases had no gene match. The CDR3 loop reads CASSRGQGSRNEQYF. The CDR3 bases are TGTGCCAGCAGCCGAGGACAGGGTTCCAGAAACGAGCAGTACTTC.

The rearrangement joins TRBV9 to TRBJ1-2; possible D gene TRBD1, 5 bases. The V end lost 0 bases, the J end lost 0 bases, and 12 bases lay between the germline ends. This CDR3 comprises 16 residues. Germline CDR1 is SGDLS and CDR2 is YYNGEE. The CDR3 loop is CASSVGGPGTNYGYTF. The CDR3 bases are TGTGCCAGCAGCGTAGGGGGCCCAGGGACTAACTATGGCTACACCTTC.